This TCR beta chain originates from a study of blood T cell repertoires in COVID-19 (dated by TCRdb to about 2020). For the study in its entirety: Samples covering the acute and convalescent phases of COVID-19 were provided by collaborators in the United States, Italy and Spain. The prospective study material was composed of cDNA or gDNA derived from T cells, B-cell-depleted T cells, or PBMCs. The dataset comprised deeply sampled blood TCRbeta repertoires from subjects exposed to, actively infected with, or recovered from COVID-19. A freely available public database, intended as a resource for researchers studying the immune response to SARS-CoV-2, is where the repertoires were released. The samples were drawn from the first 160 participants of the ongoing ImmuneRACE study and from over a thousand subjects provided by 6 global collaborators. Nearly every sample came with metadata listing a de-identified subject ID, COVID-19 status, age in years and sex. Where available, HLA class I and class II types were obtained from metadata supplied by the sample provider rather than from assay-based typing. Overall study results and their limits: The quantity of clinical and demographic metadata differed by source and by participant and was supplied without curation.

Ends trimmed: V by 4 bases, J by 6 bases; bases unmatched to a gene: 13. The CDR3 measures 17 amino acids from cysteine to phenylalanine. The sequence is cut down to CDR3 DNA, 51 bases in frame from base 1. The germline V gene specifies SGDLS as CDR1 and YYNGEE as CDR2. The sample holds one count of this clone. The antigen it binds to is not known. Per-base qualities were not stored, and no clone one base away is much larger. TCRbeta CDR3 regions were amplified from genomic DNA using the immunoSEQ Assay, a bias-controlled multiplex PCR. In the authors' own workflow: Nucleated cell counts per sample were estimated from amplification of reference gene primers within the assay. To quantify the absolute abundance of each unique TCRbeta CDR3 rearrangement, sequence reads were collapsed and filtered. For each sample, productive Simpson clonality was calculated by taking the square root of Simpson's diversity index across productive rearrangements. TCRdb obtained this table from immuneACCESS and retained in-frame rearrangements with V and J assigned. These tables miss some clones; where compared with another copy, unresolved V genes account for less than half of the shortfall, and the remainder is unexplained. V and J calls and clone size are as listed in that table; D and trimming were resolved from the DNA. The sample records around 130,000 clones, 85% of which are singletons. More than 3.5% of the sample belongs to the ten largest clones.

Collaborating institutions collected whole blood in K2EDTA tubes following their own protocols. For TCRbeta analysis, collaborators shipped samples as frozen whole blood, isolated PBMCs, or DNA extracted from either of those sample types. What was sequenced was peripheral blood. This sequence originates from a human donor in a cohort sampled during active COVID-19. The receptor chain draws on TRBV9 and TRBJ1-1; 12 central bases correspond to TRBD1. The CDR3 region has the sequence CASSRSGTGGGNPEAFF. The nucleotide sequence reads as follows: TGTGCCAGCAGCCGATCCGGGACAGGGGGCGGAAATCCTGAAGCTTTCTTT.